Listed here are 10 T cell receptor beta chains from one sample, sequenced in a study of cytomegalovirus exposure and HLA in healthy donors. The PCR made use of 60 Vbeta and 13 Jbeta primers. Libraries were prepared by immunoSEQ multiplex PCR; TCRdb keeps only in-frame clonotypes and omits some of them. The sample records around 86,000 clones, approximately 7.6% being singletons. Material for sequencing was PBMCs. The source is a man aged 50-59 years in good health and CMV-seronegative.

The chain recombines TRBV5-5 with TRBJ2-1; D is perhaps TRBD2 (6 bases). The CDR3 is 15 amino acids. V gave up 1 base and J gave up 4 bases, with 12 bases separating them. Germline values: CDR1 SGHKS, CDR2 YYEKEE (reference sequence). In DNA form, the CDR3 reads TGTGCCAGCAGCTTGAGCGGGTTAGGGTACAATGAGCAGTTCTTC. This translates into CASSLSGLGYNEQFF.

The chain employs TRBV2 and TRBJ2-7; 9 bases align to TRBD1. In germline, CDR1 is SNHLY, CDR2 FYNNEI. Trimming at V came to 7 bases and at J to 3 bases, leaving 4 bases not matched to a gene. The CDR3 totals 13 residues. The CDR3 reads CASNPDRGYEQYF. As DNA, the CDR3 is TGTGCCAGCAACCCGGACAGGGGCTACGAGCAGTACTTC. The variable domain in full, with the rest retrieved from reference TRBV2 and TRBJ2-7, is EPEVTQTPSHQVTQMGQEVILRCVPISNHLYFYWYRQILGQKVEFLVSFYNNEISEKSEIFDDQFSVERPDGSNFTLKIRSTKLEDSAMYFCASNPDRGYEQYFGPGTRLTVT.

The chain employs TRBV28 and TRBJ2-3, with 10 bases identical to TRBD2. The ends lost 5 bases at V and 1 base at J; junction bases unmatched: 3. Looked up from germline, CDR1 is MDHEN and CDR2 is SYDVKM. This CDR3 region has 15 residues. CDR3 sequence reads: CASSLAGAGTDTQYF. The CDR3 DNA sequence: TGTGCCAGCAGTCTAGCGGGGGCCGGCACAGATACGCAGTATTTT.

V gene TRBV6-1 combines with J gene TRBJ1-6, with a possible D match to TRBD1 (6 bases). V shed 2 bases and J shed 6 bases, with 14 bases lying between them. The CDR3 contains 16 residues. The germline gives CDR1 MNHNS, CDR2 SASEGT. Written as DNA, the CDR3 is TGTGCCAGCAGTGAAACGGACAGTGCCACTAATTCACCCCTCCACTTT. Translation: CASSETDSATNSPLHF.

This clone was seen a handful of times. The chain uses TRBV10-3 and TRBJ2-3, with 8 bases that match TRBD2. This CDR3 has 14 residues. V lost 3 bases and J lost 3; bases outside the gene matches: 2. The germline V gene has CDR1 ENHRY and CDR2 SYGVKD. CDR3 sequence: CAISDQRGTDTQYF. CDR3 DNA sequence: TGTGCCATCAGTGACCAGCGGGGGACAGATACGCAGTATTTT.

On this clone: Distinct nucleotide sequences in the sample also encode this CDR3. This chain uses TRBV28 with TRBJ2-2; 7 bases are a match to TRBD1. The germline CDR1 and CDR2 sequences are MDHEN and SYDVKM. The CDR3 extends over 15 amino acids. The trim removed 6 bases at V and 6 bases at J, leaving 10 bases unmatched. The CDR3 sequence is CASSPSAGGAGELFF. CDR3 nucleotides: TGTGCCAGCAGCCCCTCGGCAGGGGGAGCCGGGGAGCTGTTTTTT.

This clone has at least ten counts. CDR3 DNA sequence: TGTGCCAGCAGTCTACAGGTCAATCAGCCCCAGCATTTT. Encoded protein: CASSLQVNQPQHF. This chain joins TRBV6-5 and TRBJ1-5; the D gene is possibly TRBD1 (5 bases). The CDR3 spans 13 residues. Germline V gives CDR1 MNHEY, CDR2 SVGAGI. Trimming stripped 5 bases from V and 3 bases from J, with 8 bases between.

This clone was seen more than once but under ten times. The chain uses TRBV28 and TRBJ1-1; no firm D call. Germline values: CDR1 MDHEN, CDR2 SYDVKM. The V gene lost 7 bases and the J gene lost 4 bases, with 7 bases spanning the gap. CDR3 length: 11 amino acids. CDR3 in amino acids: CASTHSTEAFF. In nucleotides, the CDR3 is TGTGCCAGCACCCATAGCACTGAAGCTTTCTTT.

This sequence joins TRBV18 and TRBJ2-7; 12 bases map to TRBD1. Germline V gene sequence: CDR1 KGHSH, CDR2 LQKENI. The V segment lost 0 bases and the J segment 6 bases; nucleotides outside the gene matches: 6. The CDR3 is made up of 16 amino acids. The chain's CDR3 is CASSPPTGQGAREQYF. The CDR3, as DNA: TGTGCCAGCTCACCACCTACGGGACAGGGGGCGCGCGAGCAGTACTTC.

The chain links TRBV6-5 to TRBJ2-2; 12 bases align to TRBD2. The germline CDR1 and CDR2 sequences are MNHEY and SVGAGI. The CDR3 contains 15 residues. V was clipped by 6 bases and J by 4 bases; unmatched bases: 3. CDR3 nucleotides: TGTGCCAGCAGACCTAGCGGGGGGGCCACCGGGGAGCTGTTTTTT. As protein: CASRPSGGATGELFF.